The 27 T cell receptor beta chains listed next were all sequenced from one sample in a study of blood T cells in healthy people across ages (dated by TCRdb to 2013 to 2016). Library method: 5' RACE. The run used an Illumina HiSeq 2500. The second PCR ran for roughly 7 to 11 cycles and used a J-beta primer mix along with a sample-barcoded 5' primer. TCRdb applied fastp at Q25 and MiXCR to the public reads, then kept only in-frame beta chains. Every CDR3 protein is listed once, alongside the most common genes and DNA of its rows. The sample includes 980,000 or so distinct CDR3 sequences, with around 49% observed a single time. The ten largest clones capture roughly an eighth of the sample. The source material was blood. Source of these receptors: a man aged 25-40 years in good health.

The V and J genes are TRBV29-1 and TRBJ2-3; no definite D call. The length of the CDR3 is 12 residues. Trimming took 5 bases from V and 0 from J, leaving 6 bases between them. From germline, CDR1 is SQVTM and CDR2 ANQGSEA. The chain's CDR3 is CSVTPSTDTQYF. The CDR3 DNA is TGCAGCGTTACACCTAGCACAGATACGCAGTATTTT.

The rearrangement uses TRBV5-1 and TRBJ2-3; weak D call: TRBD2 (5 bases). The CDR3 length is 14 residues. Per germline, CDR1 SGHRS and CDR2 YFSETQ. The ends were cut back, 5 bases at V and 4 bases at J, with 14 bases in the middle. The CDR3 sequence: CASRRAEVADTQYF. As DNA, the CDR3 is TGCGCCAGCAGGCGGGCAGAGGTGGCAGATACGCAGTATTTT.

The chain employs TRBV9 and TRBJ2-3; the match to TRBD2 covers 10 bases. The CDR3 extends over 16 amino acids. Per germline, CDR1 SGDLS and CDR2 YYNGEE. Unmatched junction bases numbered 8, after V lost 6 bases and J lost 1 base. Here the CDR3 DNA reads TGTGCCAGCACCTTCGCGGGGACTAGCGGCACAGATACGCAGTATTTT. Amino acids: CASTFAGTSGTDTQYF.

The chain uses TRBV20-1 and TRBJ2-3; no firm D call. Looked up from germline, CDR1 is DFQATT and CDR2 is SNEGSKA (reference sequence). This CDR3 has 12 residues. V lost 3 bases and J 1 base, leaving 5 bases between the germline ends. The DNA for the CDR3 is TGCAGTGCTAGCTTGCGCACAGATACGCAGTATTTT. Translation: CSASLRTDTQYF.

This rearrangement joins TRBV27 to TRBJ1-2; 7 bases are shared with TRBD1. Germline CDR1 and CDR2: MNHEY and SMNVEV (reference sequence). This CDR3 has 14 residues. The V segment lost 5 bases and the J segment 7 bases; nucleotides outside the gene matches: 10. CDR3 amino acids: CASSTDRELFGYTF. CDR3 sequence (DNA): TGTGCCAGCAGTACCGACAGGGAACTTTTTGGCTACACCTTC.

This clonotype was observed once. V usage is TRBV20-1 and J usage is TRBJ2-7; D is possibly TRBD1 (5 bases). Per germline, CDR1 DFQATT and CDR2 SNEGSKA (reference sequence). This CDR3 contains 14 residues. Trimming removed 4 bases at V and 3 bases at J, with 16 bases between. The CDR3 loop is CSATRTRQSYEQYF. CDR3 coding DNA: TGCAGTGCTACTAGAACGCGACAGAGCTACGAGCAGTACTTC.

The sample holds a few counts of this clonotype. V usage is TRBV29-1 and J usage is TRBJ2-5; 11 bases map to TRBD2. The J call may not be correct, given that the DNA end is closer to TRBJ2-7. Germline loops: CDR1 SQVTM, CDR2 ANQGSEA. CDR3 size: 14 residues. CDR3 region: CSVEVAGGILEQYF. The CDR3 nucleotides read TGCAGCGTTGAAGTAGCGGGGGGGATCCTCGAGCAGTACTTC.

CDR3 DNA: TGTGCCAGCATCGAAAATGAAAAACTGTTTTTT. Protein sequence: CASIENEKLFF. This sequence joins TRBV6-1 and TRBJ1-4; D is undetermined. CDR1 and CDR2 from the germline V gene are MNHNS and SASEGT. Trimming removed 7 bases from V and 5 bases from J, with 5 bases in between. The CDR3 consists of 11 residues.

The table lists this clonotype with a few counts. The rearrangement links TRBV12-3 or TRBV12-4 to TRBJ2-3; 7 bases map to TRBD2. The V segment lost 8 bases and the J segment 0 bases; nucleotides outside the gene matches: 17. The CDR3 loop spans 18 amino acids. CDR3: CASPTIGGDLPSTDTQYF. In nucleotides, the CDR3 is TGTGCCAGCCCGACAATTGGGGGGGACTTACCTAGCACAGATACGCAGTATTTT.

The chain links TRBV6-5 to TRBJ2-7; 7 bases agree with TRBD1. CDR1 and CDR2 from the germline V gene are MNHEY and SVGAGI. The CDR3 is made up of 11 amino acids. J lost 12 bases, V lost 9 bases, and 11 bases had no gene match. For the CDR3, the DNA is TGTGCCAGTTGGGACAGTAAGGTCTCGTACTTC. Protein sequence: CASWDSKVSYF.

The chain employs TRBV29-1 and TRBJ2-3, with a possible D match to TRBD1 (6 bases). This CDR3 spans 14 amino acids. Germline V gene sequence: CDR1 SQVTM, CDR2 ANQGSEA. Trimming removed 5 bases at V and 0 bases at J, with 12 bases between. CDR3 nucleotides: TGCAGCGTTCCGGACAGTTCTAGCACAGATACGCAGTATTTT. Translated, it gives CSVPDSSSTDTQYF.

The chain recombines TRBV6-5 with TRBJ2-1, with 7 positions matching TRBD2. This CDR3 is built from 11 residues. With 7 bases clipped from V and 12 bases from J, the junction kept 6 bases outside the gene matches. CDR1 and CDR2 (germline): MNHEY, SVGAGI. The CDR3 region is CASTEAGSQFF. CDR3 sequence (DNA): TGTGCCAGCACAGAAGCGGGGTCGCAGTTCTTC.

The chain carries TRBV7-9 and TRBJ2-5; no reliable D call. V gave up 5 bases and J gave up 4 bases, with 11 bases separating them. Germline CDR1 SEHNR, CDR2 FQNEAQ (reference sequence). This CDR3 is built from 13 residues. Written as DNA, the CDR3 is TGTGCCAGCAGCGGAAGAGAGTTAGAGACCCAGTACTTC. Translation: CASSGRELETQYF.

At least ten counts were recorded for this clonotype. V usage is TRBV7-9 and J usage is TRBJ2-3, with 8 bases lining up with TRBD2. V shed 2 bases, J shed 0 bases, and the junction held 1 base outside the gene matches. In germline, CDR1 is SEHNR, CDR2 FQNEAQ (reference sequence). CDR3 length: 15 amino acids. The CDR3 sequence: CASSLSGGSTDTQYF. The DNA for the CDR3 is TGTGCCAGCAGCTTAAGCGGGGGTAGCACAGATACGCAGTATTTT.

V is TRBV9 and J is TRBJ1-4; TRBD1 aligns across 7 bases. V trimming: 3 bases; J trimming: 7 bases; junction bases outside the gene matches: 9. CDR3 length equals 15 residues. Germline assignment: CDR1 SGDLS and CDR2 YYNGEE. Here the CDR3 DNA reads TGTGCCAGCAGCGGTGAGGGACAGCAGTTTGAAAAACTGTTTTTT. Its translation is CASSGEGQQFEKLFF.

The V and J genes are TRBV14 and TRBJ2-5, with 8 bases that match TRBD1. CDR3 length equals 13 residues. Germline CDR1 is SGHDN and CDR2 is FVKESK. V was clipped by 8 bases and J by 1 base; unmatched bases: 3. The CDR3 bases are TGTGCCAGCGGCACAGGGGGCCAAGAGACCCAGTACTTC. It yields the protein CASGTGGQETQYF.

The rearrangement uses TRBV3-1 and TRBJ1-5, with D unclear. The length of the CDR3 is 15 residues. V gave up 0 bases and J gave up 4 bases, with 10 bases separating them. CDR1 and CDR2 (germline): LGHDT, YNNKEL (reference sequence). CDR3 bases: TGTGCCAGCAGCCAAGATCTGGCCGATAATCAGCCCCAGCATTTT. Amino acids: CASSQDLADNQPQHF.

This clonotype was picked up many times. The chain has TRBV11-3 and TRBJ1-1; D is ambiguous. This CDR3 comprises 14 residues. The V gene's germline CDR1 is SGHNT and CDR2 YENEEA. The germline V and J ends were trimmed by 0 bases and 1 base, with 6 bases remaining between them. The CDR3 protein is CASSLDKRNTEAFF. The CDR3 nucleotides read TGTGCCAGCAGCTTAGATAAGAGGAACACTGAAGCTTTCTTT.

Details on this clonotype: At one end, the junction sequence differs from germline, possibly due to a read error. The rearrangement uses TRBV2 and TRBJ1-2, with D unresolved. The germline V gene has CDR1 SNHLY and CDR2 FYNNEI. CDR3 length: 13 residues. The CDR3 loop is CASSEGENYGNTF. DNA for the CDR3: TGTGCCAGCAGTGAAGGGGAGAACTATGGCAACACCTTC.

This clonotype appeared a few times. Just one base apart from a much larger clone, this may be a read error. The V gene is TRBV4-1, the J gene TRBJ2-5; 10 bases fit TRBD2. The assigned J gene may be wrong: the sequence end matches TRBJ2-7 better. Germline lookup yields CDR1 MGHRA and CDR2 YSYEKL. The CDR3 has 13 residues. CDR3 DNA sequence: TGCGCCAGCGCCCGGACTAGCGGACACGAGCAGTACTTC. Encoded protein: CASARTSGHEQYF.

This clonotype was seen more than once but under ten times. The CDR3 loop is CASSVATGNEQFF. The DNA of the CDR3 is TGTGCCAGCAGCGTAGCTACGGGGAATGAGCAGTTCTTC. This rearrangement joins TRBV9 to TRBJ2-1, with a tentative D call TRBD2 (5 bases). Per germline, CDR1 SGDLS and CDR2 YYNGEE. The CDR3 spans 13 residues. V was shortened by 0 bases and J by 7 bases, with 8 bases between the two germline ends.

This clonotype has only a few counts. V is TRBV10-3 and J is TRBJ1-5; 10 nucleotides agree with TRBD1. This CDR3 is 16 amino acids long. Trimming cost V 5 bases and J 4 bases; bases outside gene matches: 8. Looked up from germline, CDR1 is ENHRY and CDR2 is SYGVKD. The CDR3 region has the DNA TGTGCCATCAGTACGGGACAGGGGAGTGGGAATCAGCCCCAGCATTTT. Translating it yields CAISTGQGSGNQPQHF.

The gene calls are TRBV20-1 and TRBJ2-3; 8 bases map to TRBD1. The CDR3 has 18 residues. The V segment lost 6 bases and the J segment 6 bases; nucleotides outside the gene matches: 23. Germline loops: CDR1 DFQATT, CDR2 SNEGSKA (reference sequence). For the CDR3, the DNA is TGCAGTGCCCTCGCCGGGACAGGAGTTTTAGGGGCTGGGGATACGCAGTATTTT. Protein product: CSALAGTGVLGAGDTQYF.

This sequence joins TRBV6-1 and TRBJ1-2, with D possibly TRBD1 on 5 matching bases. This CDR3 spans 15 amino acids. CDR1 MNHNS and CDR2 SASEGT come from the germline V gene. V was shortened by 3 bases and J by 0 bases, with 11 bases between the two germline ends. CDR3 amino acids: CASSDRDGPNYGYTF. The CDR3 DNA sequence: TGTGCCAGCAGTGACCGGGACGGCCCTAACTATGGCTACACCTTC.

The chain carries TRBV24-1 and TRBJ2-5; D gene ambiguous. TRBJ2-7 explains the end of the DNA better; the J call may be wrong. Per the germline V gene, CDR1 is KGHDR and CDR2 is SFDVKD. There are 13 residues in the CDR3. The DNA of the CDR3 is TGTGCCACCAGTGATTTCGCCAATAGCGAGCAGTACTTC. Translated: CATSDFANSEQYF.

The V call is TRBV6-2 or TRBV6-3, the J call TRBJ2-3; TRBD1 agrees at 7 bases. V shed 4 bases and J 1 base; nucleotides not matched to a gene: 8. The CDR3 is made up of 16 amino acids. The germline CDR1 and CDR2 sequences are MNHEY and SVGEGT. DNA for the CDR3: TGTGCCAGCAGTTGGAGAGACAGGGCGCGCACAGATACGCAGTATTTT. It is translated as CASSWRDRARTDTQYF.

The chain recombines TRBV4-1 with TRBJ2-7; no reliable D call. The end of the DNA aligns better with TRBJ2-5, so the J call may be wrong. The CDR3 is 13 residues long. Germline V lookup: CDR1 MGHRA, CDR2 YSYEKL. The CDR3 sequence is CASRAIGGETQYF. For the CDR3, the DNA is TGCGCCAGCAGGGCGATAGGTGGCGAGACCCAGTACTTC.